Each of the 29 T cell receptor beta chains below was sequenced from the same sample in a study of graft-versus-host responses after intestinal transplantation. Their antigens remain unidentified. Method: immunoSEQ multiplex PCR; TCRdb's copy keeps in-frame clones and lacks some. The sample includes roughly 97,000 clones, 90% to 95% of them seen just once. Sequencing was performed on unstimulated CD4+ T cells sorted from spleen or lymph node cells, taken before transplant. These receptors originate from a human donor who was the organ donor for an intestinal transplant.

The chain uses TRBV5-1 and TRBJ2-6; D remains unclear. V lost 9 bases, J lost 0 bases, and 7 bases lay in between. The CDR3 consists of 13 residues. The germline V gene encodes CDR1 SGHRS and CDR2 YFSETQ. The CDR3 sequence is CATSSSGANVLTF. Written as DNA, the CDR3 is TGCGCCACAAGTAGCTCTGGGGCCAACGTCCTGACTTTC. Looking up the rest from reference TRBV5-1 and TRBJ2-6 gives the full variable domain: KAGVTQTPRYLIKTRGQQVTLSCSPISGHRSVSWYQQTPGQGLQFLFEYFSETQRNKGNFPGRFSGRQFSNSRSEMNVSTLELGDSALYLCATSSSGANVLTFGAGSRLTVL.

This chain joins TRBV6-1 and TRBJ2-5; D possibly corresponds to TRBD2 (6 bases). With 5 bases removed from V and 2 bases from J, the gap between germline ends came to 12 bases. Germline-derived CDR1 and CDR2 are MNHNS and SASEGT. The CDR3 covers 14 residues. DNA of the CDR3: TGTGCCAGCAGTTGGGGACTTGGACAAGAGACCCAGTACTTC. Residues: CASSWGLGQETQYF.

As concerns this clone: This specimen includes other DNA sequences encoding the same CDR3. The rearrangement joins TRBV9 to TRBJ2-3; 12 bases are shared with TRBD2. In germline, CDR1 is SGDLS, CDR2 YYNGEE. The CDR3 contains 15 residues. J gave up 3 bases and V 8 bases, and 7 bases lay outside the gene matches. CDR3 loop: CASSTGLAGTDTQYF. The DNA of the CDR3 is TGTGCCAGTAGCACCGGACTAGCGGGGACAGATACGCAGTATTTT.

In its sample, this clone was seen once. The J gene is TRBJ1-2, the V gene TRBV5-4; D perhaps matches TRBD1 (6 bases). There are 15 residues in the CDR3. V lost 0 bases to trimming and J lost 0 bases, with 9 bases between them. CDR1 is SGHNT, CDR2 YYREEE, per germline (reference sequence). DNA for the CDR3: TGTGCCAGCAGCTTGGACCCAGGGGCTAACTATGGCTACACCTTC. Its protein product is CASSLDPGANYGYTF.

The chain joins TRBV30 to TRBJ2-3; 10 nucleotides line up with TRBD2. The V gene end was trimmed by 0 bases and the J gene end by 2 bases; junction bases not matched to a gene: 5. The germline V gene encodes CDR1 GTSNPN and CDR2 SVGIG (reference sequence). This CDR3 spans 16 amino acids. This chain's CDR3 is CAWSVITSGNTDTQYF. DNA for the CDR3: TGTGCCTGGAGTGTAATCACTAGCGGGAACACAGATACGCAGTATTTT.

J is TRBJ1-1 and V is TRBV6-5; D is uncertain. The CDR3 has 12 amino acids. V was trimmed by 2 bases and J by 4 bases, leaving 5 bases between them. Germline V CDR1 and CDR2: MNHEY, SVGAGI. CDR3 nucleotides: TGTGCCAGCAGTTACGAGGTCACTGAAGCTTTCTTT. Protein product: CASSYEVTEAFF.

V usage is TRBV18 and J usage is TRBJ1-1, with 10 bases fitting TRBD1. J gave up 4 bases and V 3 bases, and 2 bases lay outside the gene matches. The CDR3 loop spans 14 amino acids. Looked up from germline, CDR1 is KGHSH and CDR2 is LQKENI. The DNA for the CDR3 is TGTGCCAGCTCACCGGGACAGGGGAGCACTGAAGCTTTCTTT. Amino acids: CASSPGQGSTEAFF.

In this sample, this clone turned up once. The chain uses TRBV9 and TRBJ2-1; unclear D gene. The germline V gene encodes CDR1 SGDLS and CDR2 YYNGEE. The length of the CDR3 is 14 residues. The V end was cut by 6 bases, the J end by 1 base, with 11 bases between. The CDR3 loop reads CASTSRVSYNEQFF. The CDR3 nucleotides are TGTGCCAGCACCTCTCGGGTATCCTACAATGAGCAGTTCTTC.

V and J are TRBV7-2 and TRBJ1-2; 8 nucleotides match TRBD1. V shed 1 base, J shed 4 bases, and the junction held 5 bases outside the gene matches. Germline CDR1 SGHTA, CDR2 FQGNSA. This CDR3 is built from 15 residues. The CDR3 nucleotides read TGTGCCAGCAGCTTAGACAGGGGGGAAAGCTATGGCTACACCTTC. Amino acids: CASSLDRGESYGYTF.

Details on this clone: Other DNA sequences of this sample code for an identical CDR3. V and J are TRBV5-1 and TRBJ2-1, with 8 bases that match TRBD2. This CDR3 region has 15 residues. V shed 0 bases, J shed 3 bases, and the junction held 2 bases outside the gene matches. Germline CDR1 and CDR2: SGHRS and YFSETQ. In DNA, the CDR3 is TGCGCCAGCAGCTTGGCAAGCGGGGGCTACAATGAGCAGTTCTTC. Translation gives CASSLASGGYNEQFF.

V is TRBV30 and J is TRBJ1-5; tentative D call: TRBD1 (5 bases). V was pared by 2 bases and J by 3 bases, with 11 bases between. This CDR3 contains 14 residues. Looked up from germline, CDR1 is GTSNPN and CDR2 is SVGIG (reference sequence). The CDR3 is CAWSLGGHNQPQHF. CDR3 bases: TGTGCCTGGAGTCTCGGCGGACACAATCAGCCCCAGCATTTT.

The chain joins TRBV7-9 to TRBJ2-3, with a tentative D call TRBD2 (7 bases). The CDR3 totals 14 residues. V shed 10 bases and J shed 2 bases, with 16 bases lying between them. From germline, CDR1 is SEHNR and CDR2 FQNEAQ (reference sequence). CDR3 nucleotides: TGTGCCACCCGGGGGCTAGCGGTCACAGATACGCAGTATTTT. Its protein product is CATRGLAVTDTQYF.

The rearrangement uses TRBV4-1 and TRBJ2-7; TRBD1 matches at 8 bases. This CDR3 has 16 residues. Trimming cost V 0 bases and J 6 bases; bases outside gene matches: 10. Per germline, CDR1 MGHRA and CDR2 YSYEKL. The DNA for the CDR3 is TGCGCCAGCAGCCAAGATCGGTCAGGGGGCCTCCCCGAGCAGTACTTC. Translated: CASSQDRSGGLPEQYF.

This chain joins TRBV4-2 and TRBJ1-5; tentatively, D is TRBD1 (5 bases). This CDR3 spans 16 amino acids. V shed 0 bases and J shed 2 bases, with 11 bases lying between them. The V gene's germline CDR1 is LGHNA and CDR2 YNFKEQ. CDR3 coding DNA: TGTGCCAGCAGCCAAGAAGCGGGGGGTGGCAATCAGCCCCAGCATTTT. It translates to CASSQEAGGGNQPQHF.

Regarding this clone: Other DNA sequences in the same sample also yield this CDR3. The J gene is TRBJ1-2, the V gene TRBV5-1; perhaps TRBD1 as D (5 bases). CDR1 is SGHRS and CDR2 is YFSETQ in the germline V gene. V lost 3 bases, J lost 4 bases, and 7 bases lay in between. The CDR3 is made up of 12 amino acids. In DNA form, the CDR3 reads TGCGCCAGCAGCTCCGACAGCTATGGCTACACCTTC. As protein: CASSSDSYGYTF.

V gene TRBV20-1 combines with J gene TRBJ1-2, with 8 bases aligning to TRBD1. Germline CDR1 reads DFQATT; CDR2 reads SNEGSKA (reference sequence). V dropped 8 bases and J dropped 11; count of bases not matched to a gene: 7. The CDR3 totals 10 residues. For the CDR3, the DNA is TGCAGTTCTCCCTACAGGGGGTACACCTTC. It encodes CSSPYRGYTF.

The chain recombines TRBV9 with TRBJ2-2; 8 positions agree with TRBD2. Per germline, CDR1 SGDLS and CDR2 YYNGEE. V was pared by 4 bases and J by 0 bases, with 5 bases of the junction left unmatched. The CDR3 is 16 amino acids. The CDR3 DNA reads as TGTGCCAGCAGCCCTCACGGGGGGGCGAACACCGGGGAGCTGTTTTTT. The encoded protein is CASSPHGGANTGELFF.

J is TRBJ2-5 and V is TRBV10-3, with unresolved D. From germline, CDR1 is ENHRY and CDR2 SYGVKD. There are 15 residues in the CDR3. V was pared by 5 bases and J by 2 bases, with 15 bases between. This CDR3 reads CAISSGRAPQETQYF. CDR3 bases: TGTGCCATCAGTTCAGGTCGTGCCCCGCAAGAGACCCAGTACTTC.

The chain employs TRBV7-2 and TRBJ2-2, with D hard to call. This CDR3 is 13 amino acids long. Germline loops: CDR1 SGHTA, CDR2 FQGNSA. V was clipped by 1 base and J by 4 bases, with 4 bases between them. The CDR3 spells CASSLEPTGELFF. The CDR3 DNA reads TGTGCCAGCAGCTTAGAGCCCACCGGGGAGCTGTTTTTT.

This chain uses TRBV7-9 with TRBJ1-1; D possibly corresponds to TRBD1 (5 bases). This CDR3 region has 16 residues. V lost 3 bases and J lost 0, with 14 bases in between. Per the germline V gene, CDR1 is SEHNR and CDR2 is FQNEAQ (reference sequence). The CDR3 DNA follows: TGTGCCAGCAGCTTTGCCGGGGGAGGGCTGAACACTGAAGCTTTCTTT. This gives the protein CASSFAGGGLNTEAFF.

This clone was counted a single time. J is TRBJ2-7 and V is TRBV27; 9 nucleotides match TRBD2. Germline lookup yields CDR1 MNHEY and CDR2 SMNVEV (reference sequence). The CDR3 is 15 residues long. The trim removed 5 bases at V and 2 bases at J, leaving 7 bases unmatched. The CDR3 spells CASSHLAGRPYEQYF. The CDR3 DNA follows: TGTGCCAGCAGTCATCTAGCGGGGAGACCCTACGAGCAGTACTTC.

CDR3 loop: CASKRGPSYNEQFF. In nucleotides, the CDR3 is TGTGCCAGTAAGCGGGGGCCTTCCTACAATGAGCAGTTCTTC. V is TRBV27 and J is TRBJ2-1, with 8 bases matching TRBD2. V shed 9 bases and J 1 base; nucleotides not matched to a gene: 5. The CDR3 loop spans 14 amino acids. Germline CDR1 reads MNHEY; CDR2 reads SMNVEV (reference sequence).

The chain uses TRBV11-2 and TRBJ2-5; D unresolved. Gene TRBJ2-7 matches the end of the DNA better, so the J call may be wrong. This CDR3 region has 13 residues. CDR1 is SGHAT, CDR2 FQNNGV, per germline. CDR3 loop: CASSLVARYEQYF. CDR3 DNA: TGTGCCAGCAGCTTAGTCGCCCGCTACGAGCAGTACTTC.

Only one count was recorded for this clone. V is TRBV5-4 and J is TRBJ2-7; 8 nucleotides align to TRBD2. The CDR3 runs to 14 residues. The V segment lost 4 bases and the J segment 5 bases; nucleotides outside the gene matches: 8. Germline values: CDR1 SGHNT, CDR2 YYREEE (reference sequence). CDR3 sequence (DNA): TGTGCCAGCAGCAAGGGTACGGGGGGGAACGAGCAGTACTTC. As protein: CASSKGTGGNEQYF.

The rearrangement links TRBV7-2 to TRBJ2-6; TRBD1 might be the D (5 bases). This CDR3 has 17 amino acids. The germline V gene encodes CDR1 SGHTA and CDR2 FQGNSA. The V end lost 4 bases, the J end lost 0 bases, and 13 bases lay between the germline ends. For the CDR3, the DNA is TGTGCCAGCAGCTCGTGGGGCCCCCTCTCTGGGGCCAACGTCCTGACTTTC. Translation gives CASSSWGPLSGANVLTF.

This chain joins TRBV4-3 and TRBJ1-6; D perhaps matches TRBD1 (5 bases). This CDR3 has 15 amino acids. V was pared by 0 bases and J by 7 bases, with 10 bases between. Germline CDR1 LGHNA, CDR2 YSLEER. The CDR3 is CASSQDNRINSPLHF. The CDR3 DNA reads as TGCGCCAGCAGCCAAGATAACAGGATCAATTCACCCCTCCACTTT.

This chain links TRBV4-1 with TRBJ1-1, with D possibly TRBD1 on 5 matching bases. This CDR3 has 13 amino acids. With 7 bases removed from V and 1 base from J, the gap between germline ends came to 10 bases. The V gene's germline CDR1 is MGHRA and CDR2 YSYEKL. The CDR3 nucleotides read TGCGCCAGCAAGGGACTCGCGAACACTGAAGCTTTCTTT. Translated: CASKGLANTEAFF.

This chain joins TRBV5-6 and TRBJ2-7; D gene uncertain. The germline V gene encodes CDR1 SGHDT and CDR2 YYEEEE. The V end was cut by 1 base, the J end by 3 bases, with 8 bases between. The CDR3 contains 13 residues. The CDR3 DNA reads TGTGCCAGCAGCTTGCTACAGAGCTACGAGCAGTACTTC. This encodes CASSLLQSYEQYF.

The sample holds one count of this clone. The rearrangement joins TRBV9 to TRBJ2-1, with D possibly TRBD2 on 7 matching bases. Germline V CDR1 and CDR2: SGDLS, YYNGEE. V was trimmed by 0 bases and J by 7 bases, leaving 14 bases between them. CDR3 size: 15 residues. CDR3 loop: CASSVVGGVGNEQFF. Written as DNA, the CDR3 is TGTGCCAGCAGCGTAGTAGGGGGGGTCGGGAATGAGCAGTTCTTC. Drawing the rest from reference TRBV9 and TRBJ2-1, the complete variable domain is DSGVTQTPKHLITATGQRVTLRCSPRSGDLSVYWYQQSLDQGLQFLIQYYNGEERAKGNILERFSAQQFPDLHSELNLSSLELGDSALYFCASSVVGGVGNEQFFGPGTRLTVL.